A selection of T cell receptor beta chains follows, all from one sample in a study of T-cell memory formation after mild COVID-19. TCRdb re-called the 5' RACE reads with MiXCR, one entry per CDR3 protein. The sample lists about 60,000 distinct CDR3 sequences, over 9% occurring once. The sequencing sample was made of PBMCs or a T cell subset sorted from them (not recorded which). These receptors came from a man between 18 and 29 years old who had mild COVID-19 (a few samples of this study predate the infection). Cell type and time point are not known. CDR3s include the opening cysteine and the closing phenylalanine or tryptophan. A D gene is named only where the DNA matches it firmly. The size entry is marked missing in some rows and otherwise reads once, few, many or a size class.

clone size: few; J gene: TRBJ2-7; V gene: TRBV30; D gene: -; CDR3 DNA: TGTGCCTGGAGTGTGGGCCAGGGGTCCTACGAGCAGTACTTC; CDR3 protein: CAWSVGQGSYEQYF
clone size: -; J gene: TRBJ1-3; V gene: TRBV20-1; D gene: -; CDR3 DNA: TGCAGTGCCTCCAAGGGCAGGGCTGACACCATATATTTT; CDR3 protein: CSASKGRADTIYF
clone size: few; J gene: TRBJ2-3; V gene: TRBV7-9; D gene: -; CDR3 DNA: TGTGCCAGCAGCTTGATGGCGGGGCACACAGATACGCAGTATTTT; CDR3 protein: CASSLMAGHTDTQYF
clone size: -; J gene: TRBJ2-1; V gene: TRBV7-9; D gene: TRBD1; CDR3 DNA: TGTGCCAGCAGCCCATCGCCGGGACAGAGGTACAATGAGCAGTTCTTC; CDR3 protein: CASSPSPGQRYNEQFF
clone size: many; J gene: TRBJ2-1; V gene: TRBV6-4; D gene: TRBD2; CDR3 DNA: TGTGCCAGCAGTGACTCAGCGGGGGGGCCGAATGAGCAGTTCTTC; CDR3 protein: CASSDSAGGPNEQFF
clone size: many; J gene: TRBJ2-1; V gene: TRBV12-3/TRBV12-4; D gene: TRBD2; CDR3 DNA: TGTGCCAGCAGTTTAGACTCTGGCGGGGGAAGGAATGAGCAGTTCTTC; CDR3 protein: CASSLDSGGGRNEQFF
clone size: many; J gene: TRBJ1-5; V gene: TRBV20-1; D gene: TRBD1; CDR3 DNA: TGCAGTGCTCGGTTTGGTGTTTGGGGACAGGGGGTCCCGCCCCAGCATTTT; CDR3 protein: CSARFGVWGQGVPPQHF
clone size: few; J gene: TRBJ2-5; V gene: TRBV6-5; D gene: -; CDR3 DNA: TGTGCCAGCAGTTACGCCTCCGGGTGGGTCATGGGCCGGGAGACCCAGTACTTC; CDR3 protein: CASSYASGWVMGRETQYF
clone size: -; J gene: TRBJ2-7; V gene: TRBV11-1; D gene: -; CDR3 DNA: TGTGCCAGCAGCTTCTCCACTCCTGACAAGGCGTACTTC; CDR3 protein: CASSFSTPDKAYF
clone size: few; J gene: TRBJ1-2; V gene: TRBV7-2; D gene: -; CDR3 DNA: TGTGCCAGCAGCTCAGGGCCAGCTAACTATGGCTACACCTTC; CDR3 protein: CASSSGPANYGYTF
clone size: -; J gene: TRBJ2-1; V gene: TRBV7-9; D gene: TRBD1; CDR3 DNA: TGTGCCAGCAGCTTTGTTTCGACAGGGAACAATGAGCAGTTCTTC; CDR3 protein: CASSFVSTGNNEQFF
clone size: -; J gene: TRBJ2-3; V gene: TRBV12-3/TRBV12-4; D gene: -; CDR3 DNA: TGTGCCAGCGAAAGAGGCAGGGCTGCGTTGGAAGATACGCAGTATTTT; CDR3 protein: CASERGRAALEDTQYF
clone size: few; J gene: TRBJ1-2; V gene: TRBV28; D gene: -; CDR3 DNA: TGTGCCAGCAGTTTTAATCCCGCCAGCTGGGGCTATGGCTACACCTTC; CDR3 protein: CASSFNPASWGYGYTF
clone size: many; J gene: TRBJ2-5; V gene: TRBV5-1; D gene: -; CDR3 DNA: TGCGCCAGCAGGTGGACAGAAGAGACCCAGTACTTC; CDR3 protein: CASRWTEETQYF
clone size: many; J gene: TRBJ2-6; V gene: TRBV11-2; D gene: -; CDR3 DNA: TGTGCCAGCAGCTTAATAGCGCTCGGGGCCAACGTCCTGACTTTC; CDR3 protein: CASSLIALGANVLTF
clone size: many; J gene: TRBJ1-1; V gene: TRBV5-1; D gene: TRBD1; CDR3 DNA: TGCGCCAGCAGCTATGGACAGGGGAGCGCTTTCTTT; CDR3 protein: CASSYGQGSAFF
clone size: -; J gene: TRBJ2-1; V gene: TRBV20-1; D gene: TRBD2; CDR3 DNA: TGCAGTGCCCCCCTCGTGGGGAAGCGGGGGAATTACAATGAGCAGTTCTTC; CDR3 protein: CSAPLVGKRGNYNEQFF
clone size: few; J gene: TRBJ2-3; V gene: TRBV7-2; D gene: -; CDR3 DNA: TGTGCCAGCAGCTTAGGGTCAGAATTCACAGATACGCAGTATTTT; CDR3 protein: CASSLGSEFTDTQYF
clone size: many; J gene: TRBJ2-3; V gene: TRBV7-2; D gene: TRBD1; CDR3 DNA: TGTGCCAGCAGCGCCGGGACAGGGTTTGGAGATACGCAGTATTTT; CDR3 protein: CASSAGTGFGDTQYF
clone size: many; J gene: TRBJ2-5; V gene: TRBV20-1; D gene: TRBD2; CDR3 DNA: TGCAGTGCTAGTCCCCTAGCGGGGTCACAAGAGACCCAGTACTTC; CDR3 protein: CSASPLAGSQETQYF
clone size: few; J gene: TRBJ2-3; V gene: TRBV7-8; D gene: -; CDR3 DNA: TGTGCCAGCAGCTTAGGAGGGTCCCGCGGGGATACGCAGTATTTT; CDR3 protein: CASSLGGSRGDTQYF
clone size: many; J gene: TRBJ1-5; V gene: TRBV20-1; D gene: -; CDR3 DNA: TGCAGTGCTAGAGATCTAGGGGGCAATCAGCCCCAGCATTTT; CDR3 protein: CSARDLGGNQPQHF
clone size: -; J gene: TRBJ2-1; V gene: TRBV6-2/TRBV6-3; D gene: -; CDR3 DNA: TGTGCCAGCAGTTATCGGCCCTACAATGAGCAGTTCTTC; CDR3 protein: CASSYRPYNEQFF
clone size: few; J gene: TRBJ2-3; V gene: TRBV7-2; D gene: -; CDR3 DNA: TGTGCCAGCAGTCGTATTCAGGGGAGGATTTACACAGATACGCAGTATTTT; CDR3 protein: CASSRIQGRIYTDTQYF
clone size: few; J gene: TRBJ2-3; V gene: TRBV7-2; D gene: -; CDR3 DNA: TGTGCCAGCAGCTTAGGGAGGTCCCAGAATACGCAGTATTTT; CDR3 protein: CASSLGRSQNTQYF
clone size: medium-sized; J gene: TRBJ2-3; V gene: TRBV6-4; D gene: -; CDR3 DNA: TGTGCCAGCAGCACGGGGCCCACAGATACGCAGTATTTT; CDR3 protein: CASSTGPTDTQYF
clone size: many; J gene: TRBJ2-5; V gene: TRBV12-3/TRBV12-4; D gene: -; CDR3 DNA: TGTGCCAGCAGTTTAGACGCGGGGGCCCAAGAGACCCAGTACTTC; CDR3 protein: CASSLDAGAQETQYF
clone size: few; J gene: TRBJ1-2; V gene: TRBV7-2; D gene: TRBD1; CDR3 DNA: TGTGCCAGCAGCTCGACAGGGGGAAGCGGCTACACCTTC; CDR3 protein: CASSSTGGSGYTF
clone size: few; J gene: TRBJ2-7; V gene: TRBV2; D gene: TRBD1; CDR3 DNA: TGTGCCAGCGCGGGACAGGTAGCCTACGAGCAGTACTTC; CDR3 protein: CASAGQVAYEQYF
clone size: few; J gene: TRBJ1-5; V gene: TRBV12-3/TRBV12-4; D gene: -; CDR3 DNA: TGTGCCACCGGGGGGGGCCCCAATCAGCCCCAGCATTTT; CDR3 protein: CATGGGPNQPQHF
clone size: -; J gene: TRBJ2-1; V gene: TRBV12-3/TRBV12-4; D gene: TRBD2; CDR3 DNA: TGTGCCAGCAGTCTTAGCGGGGGGGTCCATGAGCAGTTCTTC; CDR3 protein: CASSLSGGVHEQFF
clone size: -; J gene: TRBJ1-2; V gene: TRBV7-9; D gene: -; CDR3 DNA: TGTGCCAGCAGCTTAACAAACCCCTCCTATGGCTACACCTTC; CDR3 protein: CASSLTNPSYGYTF
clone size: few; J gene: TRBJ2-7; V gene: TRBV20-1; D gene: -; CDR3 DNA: TGCAGTGTGGAGGCCCGCTACGAGCAGTACTTC; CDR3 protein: CSVEARYEQYF
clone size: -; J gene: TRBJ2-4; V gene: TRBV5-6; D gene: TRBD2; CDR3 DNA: TGTGCCAGCAGCGATACTAGCGGGGGGGCGGTAAACATTCAGTACTTC; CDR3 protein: CASSDTSGGAVNIQYF
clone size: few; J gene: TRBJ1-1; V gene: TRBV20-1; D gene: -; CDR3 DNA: TGCAGTGCTACGTTCCCCAGGGACGGCGAAAAAGCTTTCTTT; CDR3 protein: CSATFPRDGEKAFF
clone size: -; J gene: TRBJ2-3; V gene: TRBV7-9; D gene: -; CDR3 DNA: TGTGCCAGCAGCCCCCGGGCCCTCACAGATACGCAGTATTTT; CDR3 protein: CASSPRALTDTQYF
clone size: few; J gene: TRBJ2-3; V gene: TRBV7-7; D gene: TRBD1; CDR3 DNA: TGTGCTAGCAGCTCGATCGGGACAGGGGGCGCTAAATCCGCAGATACGCAGTATTTT; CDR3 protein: CASSSIGTGGAKSADTQYF
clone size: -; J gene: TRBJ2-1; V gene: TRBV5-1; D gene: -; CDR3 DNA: TGCGCCAGCAGCGGCTGGAGCTCCTACAATGAGCAGTTCTTC; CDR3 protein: CASSGWSSYNEQFF
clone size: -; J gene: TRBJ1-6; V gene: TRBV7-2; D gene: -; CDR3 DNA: TGTGCCAGCAGCTACCAGGGTTCTTGGGATTCACCCCTCCACTTT; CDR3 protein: CASSYQGSWDSPLHF
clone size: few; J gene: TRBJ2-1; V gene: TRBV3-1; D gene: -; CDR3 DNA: TGTGCCAGCAGCCAAGCGCGGGTAGGGGAGCAGTTCTTC; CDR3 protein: CASSQARVGEQFF
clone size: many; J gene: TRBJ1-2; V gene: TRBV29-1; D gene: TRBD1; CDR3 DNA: TGCAGCGTTATCCCGACAGGGATTGGGGATGGCTACACCTTC; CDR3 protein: CSVIPTGIGDGYTF
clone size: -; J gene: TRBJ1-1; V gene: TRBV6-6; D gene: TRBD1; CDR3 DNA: TGTGCCAGCAGTTGGGACAGCTACCCCCACGAACTTGAAGCTTTCTTT; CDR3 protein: CASSWDSYPHELEAFF
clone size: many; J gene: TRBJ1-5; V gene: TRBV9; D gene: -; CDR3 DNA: TGTGCCAGCAGCGTAGCTCTCAGCCCAGTCAATCAGCCCCAGCATTTT; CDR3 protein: CASSVALSPVNQPQHF
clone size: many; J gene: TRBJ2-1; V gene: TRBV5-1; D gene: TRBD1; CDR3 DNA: TGCGCCAGCAGCTTCACCGGGACAGAGGTTAATGAGCAGTTCTTC; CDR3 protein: CASSFTGTEVNEQFF
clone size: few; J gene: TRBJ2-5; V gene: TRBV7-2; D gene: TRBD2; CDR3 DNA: TGTGCCAGCAGCAAATCTAGCGGGGGGGCTCGGGAGACCCAGTACTTC; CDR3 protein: CASSKSSGGARETQYF
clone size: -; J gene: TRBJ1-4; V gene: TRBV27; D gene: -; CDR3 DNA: TGTGCCAGCAGTTTTCCCGGGACCGAAAAACTGTTTTTT; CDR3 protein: CASSFPGTEKLFF
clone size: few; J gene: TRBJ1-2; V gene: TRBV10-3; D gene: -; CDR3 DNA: TGTGCCATCAGTGACCCGAGGGTAGGGGGGGTCTATGGCTACACCTTC; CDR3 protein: CAISDPRVGGVYGYTF
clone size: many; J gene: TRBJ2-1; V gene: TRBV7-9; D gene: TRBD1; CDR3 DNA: TGTGCCAGCAGCTTGGGGCGGACAGGGCCGCACAATGAGCAGTTCTTC; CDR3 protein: CASSLGRTGPHNEQFF
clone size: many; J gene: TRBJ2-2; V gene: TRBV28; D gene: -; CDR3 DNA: TGTGCCAGCAGTTTAGTAGGCACCGGGGAGCTGTTTTTT; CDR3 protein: CASSLVGTGELFF
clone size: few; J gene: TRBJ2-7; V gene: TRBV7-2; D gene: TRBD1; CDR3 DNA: TGTGCCAGCAGCTCCGGGACAGGGTACTACGAGCAGTACTTC; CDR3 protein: CASSSGTGYYEQYF
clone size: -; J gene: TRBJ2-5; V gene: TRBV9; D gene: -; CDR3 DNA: TGTGCCAGCAGCGCGACCCCCCGGTGGGAGACCCAGTACTTC; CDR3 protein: CASSATPRWETQYF
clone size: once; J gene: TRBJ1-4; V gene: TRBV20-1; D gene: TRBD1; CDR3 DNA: TGCAGTGCTGCCCCCCCGGACAGGGATGAAAAACTGATTTTT; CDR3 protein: CSAAPPDRDEKLIF